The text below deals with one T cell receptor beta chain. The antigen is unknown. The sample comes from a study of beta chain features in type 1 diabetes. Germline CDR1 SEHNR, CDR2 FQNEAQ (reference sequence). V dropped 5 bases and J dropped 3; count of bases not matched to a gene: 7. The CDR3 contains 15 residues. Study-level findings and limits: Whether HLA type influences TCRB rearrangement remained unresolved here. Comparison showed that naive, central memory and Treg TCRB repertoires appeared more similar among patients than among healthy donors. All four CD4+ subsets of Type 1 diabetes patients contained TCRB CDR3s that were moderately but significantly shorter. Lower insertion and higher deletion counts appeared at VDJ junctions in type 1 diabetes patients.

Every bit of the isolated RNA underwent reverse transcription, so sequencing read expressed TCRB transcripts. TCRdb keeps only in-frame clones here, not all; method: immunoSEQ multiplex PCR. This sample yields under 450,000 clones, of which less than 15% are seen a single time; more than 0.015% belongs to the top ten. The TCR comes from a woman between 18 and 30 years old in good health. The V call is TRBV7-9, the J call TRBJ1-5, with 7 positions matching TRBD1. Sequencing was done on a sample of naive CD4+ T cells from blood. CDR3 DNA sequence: TGTGCCAGCAGCCTAACGGGACAGACCAATCAGCCCCAGCATTTT. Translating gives CASSLTGQTNQPQHF.